Below, 11 T cell receptor beta chains from the same sample are listed, as sequenced in a study of cytomegalovirus exposure and HLA in healthy donors. PCR involved 60 Vbeta and 13 Jbeta primers. Profiled with immunoSEQ multiplex PCR; TCRdb holds only in-frame clones, not every one. The sample yields approximately 150,000 clones, roughly 79% seen once. Sequencing input: PBMCs. These TCRs come from a woman under 40 in good health and CMV-seronegative.

The rearrangement links TRBV4-1 to TRBJ1-4, with 7 bases fitting TRBD1. V was clipped by 6 bases and J by 3 bases; unmatched bases: 10. This CDR3 is built from 16 residues. The germline CDR1 and CDR2 sequences are MGHRA and YSYEKL. CDR3 nucleotide sequence: TGCGCCAGCAGTCACAAGGGGGCAGGTGCTAATGAAAAACTGTTTTTT. Translated, it gives CASSHKGAGANEKLFF.

The chain employs TRBV29-1 and TRBJ1-2; a possible D gene is TRBD1 (6 bases). Germline values: CDR1 SQVTM, CDR2 ANQGSEA. The CDR3 has 13 amino acids. Trimming removed 2 bases at V and 2 bases at J, with 9 bases between. CDR3 nucleotide sequence: TGCAGCGTTGAAAACAGGGCCAACTATGGCTACACCTTC. Its protein product is CSVENRANYGYTF.

The V call is TRBV29-1, the J call TRBJ2-5; D is unresolved. The CDR3 totals 14 residues. Trimming left V 6 bases short and J 1 base short, with 15 bases between. From germline, CDR1 is SQVTM and CDR2 ANQGSEA. The CDR3 reads CSVLILTGQETQYF. The CDR3, as DNA: TGCAGCGTCCTCATTTTAACCGGCCAAGAGACCCAGTACTTC. The variable domain in full, with the rest retrieved from reference TRBV29-1 and TRBJ2-5, is SAVISQKPSRDICQRGTSLTIQCQVDSQVTMMFWYRQQPGQSLTLIATANQGSEATYESGFVIDKFPISRPNLTFSTLTVSNMSPEDSSIYLCSVLILTGQETQYFGPGTRLLVL.

The chain employs TRBV15 and TRBJ2-5; unclear D gene. The CDR3 runs to 15 residues. With 1 base removed from V and 4 bases from J, the gap between germline ends came to 13 bases. In germline, CDR1 is LNHNV, CDR2 YYDKDF (reference sequence). CDR3 coding DNA: TGTGCCACCAGCAGAGCTGGGCCAGCAGGAGAGACCCAGTACTTC. It translates to CATSRAGPAGETQYF. Filled out from reference TRBV15 and TRBJ2-5, the complete variable domain reads DAMVIQNPRYQVTQFGKPVTLSCSQTLNHNVMYWYQQKSSQAPKLLFHYYDKDFNNEADTPDNFQSRRPNTSFCFLDIRSPGLGDTAMYLCATSRAGPAGETQYFGPGTRLLVL.

The CDR3 loop reads CASSYSGVTGVSPLHF. DNA for the CDR3: TGTGCCAGCAGCTACAGTGGAGTGACAGGCGTGTCACCCCTCCACTTT. This chain joins TRBV7-9 and TRBJ1-6; perhaps TRBD1 as D (6 bases). The CDR3 totals 16 residues. The germline V gene has CDR1 SEHNR and CDR2 FQNEAQ (reference sequence). V lost 4 bases to trimming and J lost 10 bases, with 20 bases between them.

This chain connects TRBV7-3 to TRBJ2-5, with no clear D. This CDR3 contains 12 residues. Germline CDR1 reads SGHTA; CDR2 reads FQGTGA. With 6 bases removed from V and 5 bases from J, the gap between germline ends came to 10 bases. CDR3 region: CASSNPGETQYF. In DNA, the CDR3 is TGTGCCAGCAGTAACCCCGGGGAGACCCAGTACTTC.

This clone was observed a few times. CDR3 sequence (DNA): TGTGCCAGCAGCCCTAGACAGGGGATGAACACTGAAGCTTTCTTT. This codes for CASSPRQGMNTEAFF. The chain links TRBV5-4 to TRBJ1-1; 8 bases are a match to TRBD1. The germline V gene has CDR1 SGHNT and CDR2 YYREEE (reference sequence). The J segment lost 0 bases and the V segment lost 4 bases, leaving 5 bases of the junction unmatched. The CDR3 spans 15 residues.

The V gene is TRBV19, the J gene TRBJ2-2; D call uncertain. In germline, CDR1 is LNHDA, CDR2 SQIVND (reference sequence). The CDR3 runs 16 residues. V was clipped by 3 bases and J by 1 base, with 12 bases between them. The CDR3 DNA sequence: TGTGCCAGTAGTATCGCAAGAGCTGGGAACACCGGGGAGCTGTTTTTT. It codes for CASSIARAGNTGELFF.

The rearrangement links TRBV5-1 to TRBJ2-1; 11 bases are a match to TRBD1. CDR3 length: 15 residues. V dropped 5 bases and J dropped 7; count of bases not matched to a gene: 8. Germline V gene sequence: CDR1 SGHRS, CDR2 YFSETQ. The CDR3 loop reads CASSRRDRGSNEQFF. The CDR3 DNA sequence: TGCGCCAGCAGTCGCCGGGACAGGGGGTCTAATGAGCAGTTCTTC.

This chain joins TRBV5-1 and TRBJ1-1; D unclear. The V and J ends lost 5 bases and 3 bases respectively, with 11 bases between them. There are 13 residues in the CDR3. The germline V gene has CDR1 SGHRS and CDR2 YFSETQ. This CDR3 is CASSVSRDTEAFF. CDR3 bases: TGCGCCAGCAGTGTTAGCCGTGACACTGAAGCTTTCTTT.

In its sample, this clone was seen once. This chain connects TRBV5-1 to TRBJ2-3; D perhaps matches TRBD1 (6 bases). This CDR3 region has 14 residues. Germline CDR1 SGHRS, CDR2 YFSETQ. V dropped 0 bases and J dropped 6 bases, with 11 bases sitting between them. This CDR3 is CASSLEWGPDTQYF. The CDR3 nucleotides are TGCGCCAGCAGCTTGGAATGGGGGCCGGATACGCAGTATTTT.